Listed here are 16 T cell receptor beta chains from one sample, sequenced in a study of identifying expanded T cells in peripheral blood (dated by TCRdb to the late 2010s). The library was produced with the immunoSEQ multiplex PCR assay. Held by TCRdb, this immuneACCESS table contains in-frame sequences only and omits some clones. Under half of the omission traces to an unresolved V gene where checked; the cause of the rest is unknown. The table for this sample lists tens of thousands of clones; around nine tenths of them were counted only once. Of the sample, roughly 20% falls within the top ten clones. Sequencing was done on a sample of blood. Receptors originate from a person between 18 and 69 years old in good health.

This chain joins TRBV27 and TRBJ2-2; D not certain. The CDR3 consists of 16 residues. Germline V gives CDR1 MNHEY, CDR2 SMNVEV (reference sequence). With 3 bases removed from V and 3 bases from J, the gap between germline ends came to 14 bases. The CDR3 coding sequence is TGTGCCAGCAGTTTGGCGCCAGGTCTTTACACCGGGGAGCTGTTTTTT. Its protein is CASSLAPGLYTGELFF.

This chain links TRBV6-6 with TRBJ1-5, with D hard to call. Germline values: CDR1 MNHNY, CDR2 SVGAGI (reference sequence). Trimming shortened V by 7 bases and J by 7 bases, and 20 bases separated the two germline ends. CDR3 size: 15 residues. The CDR3 is CASNLRQEAEQPQHF. The CDR3 DNA sequence: TGTGCCAGCAACCTACGGCAGGAAGCAGAACAGCCCCAGCATTTT.

This rearrangement joins TRBV6-5 to TRBJ1-2; TRBD1 matches 10 bases. Per the germline V gene, CDR1 is MNHEY and CDR2 is SVGAGI. This CDR3 region has 14 residues. Unmatched junction bases numbered 9, after V lost 10 bases and J lost 4 bases. CDR3 region: CATWDRGSFYGYTF. DNA of the CDR3: TGTGCCACCTGGGACAGGGGCTCCTTCTATGGCTACACCTTC.

The CDR3 DNA reads TGTGCCAGCAGTACACAGGGGGGGGCTGAAGCTTTCTTT. Its protein is CASSTQGGAEAFF. The chain carries TRBV6-5 and TRBJ1-1; 8 bases match TRBD1. The V segment lost 5 bases and the J segment 6 bases; nucleotides outside the gene matches: 5. Per the germline V gene, CDR1 is MNHEY and CDR2 is SVGAGI. CDR3 length: 13 residues.

The chain employs TRBV11-2 and TRBJ2-7; D unclear. The V and J ends lost 2 bases and 2 bases respectively, with 13 bases between them. The CDR3 extends over 15 amino acids. The germline V gene encodes CDR1 SGHAT and CDR2 FQNNGV. Here the CDR3 DNA reads TGTGCCAGCAGCTTAACCGACGGCGCCACCTACGAGCAGTACTTC. It specifies CASSLTDGATYEQYF.

This rearrangement joins TRBV27 to TRBJ2-5; D tentatively reads TRBD1 or TRBD2 (5 bases each). In germline, CDR1 is MNHEY, CDR2 SMNVEV (reference sequence). V was shortened by 0 bases and J by 5 bases, with 10 bases between the two germline ends. The CDR3 contains 14 residues. The CDR3 loop is CASSLSGTRETQYF. The CDR3 bases are TGTGCCAGCAGTTTATCGGGGACCCGGGAGACCCAGTACTTC.

The chain is built from TRBV4-2 and TRBJ1-1, with D unclear. V lost 0 bases and J 6 bases, leaving 11 bases between the germline ends. The germline CDR1 and CDR2 sequences are LGHNA and YNFKEQ. The CDR3 contains 14 residues. CDR3 sequence reads: CASSQDVSMAEAFF. DNA of the CDR3: TGTGCCAGCAGCCAAGATGTTAGCATGGCTGAAGCTTTCTTT.

This clone occurred once. The gene calls are TRBV28 and TRBJ1-5, with D unclear. The CDR3 has 16 residues. Germline values: CDR1 MDHEN, CDR2 SYDVKM. V lost 1 base and J 0 bases, leaving 10 bases between the germline ends. The CDR3 is CASSLYQTNSNQPQHF. The CDR3 DNA sequence: TGTGCCAGCAGTTTATACCAGACTAATAGCAATCAGCCCCAGCATTTT.

The rearrangement uses TRBV7-9 and TRBJ2-3; D is unclear. The CDR3 is 14 amino acids. Trimming cost V 4 bases and J 0 bases, with 8 bases left between them. Germline CDR1 reads SEHNR; CDR2 reads FQNEAQ (reference sequence). The CDR3 is CASSYEESTDTQYF. The CDR3 bases are TGTGCCAGCAGCTACGAGGAGAGCACAGATACGCAGTATTTT.

This clone was found once. This rearrangement joins TRBV5-6 to TRBJ2-1, with D perhaps given as TRBD1 or TRBD2 (5 bases each). Germline V gives CDR1 SGHDT, CDR2 YYEEEE. Trimming left V 0 bases short and J 2 bases short, with 9 bases between. The CDR3 covers 15 residues. The CDR3 here is CASSLGGNPYNEQFF. CDR3 in DNA: TGTGCCAGCAGCTTGGGGGGGAACCCCTACAATGAGCAGTTCTTC. The entire variable domain, with the rest obtained from reference TRBV5-6 and TRBJ2-1, is as follows: DAGVTQSPTHLIKTRGQQVTLRCSPKSGHDTVSWYQQALGQGPQFIFQYYEEEERQRGNFPDRFSGHQFPNYSSELNVNALLLGDSALYLCASSLGGNPYNEQFFGPGTRLTVL.

The count of this clone is one. The J gene is TRBJ1-1, the V gene TRBV5-1; D perhaps matches TRBD1 (6 bases). The CDR3 contains 14 residues. The germline V and J ends were trimmed by 4 bases and 1 base, with 11 bases remaining between them. CDR1 is SGHRS, CDR2 YFSETQ, per germline. As DNA, the CDR3 is TGCGCCAGCAGCCGCCTACAGGGGAACACTGAAGCTTTCTTT. Protein product: CASSRLQGNTEAFF. Based on the CDR3 plus reference TRBV5-1 and TRBJ1-1, the full variable domain is KAGVTQTPRYLIKTRGQQVTLSCSPISGHRSVSWYQQTPGQGLQFLFEYFSETQRNKGNFPGRFSGRQFSNSRSEMNVSTLELGDSALYLCASSRLQGNTEAFFGQGTRLTVV.

The rearrangement joins TRBV7-2 to TRBJ1-1; D is uncertain. The CDR3 runs 14 residues. Germline-derived CDR1 and CDR2 are SGHTA and FQGNSA. V lost 5 bases to trimming and J lost 3 bases, with 13 bases between them. Written as DNA, the CDR3 is TGTGCCAGCAGCCTCGAACCGGCCTACACTGAAGCTTTCTTT. Translated, it gives CASSLEPAYTEAFF.

This clone was recorded a few times. The rearrangement joins TRBV5-4 to TRBJ2-3; D is ambiguous. This CDR3 is 18 amino acids long. V lost 3 bases and J 4 bases, leaving 24 bases between the germline ends. Germline V lookup: CDR1 SGHNT, CDR2 YYREEE (reference sequence). As DNA, the CDR3 is TGTGCCAGCAGCTGGCAACCCACTCGGACGGTGAGGCCAGATACGCAGTATTTT. Translation gives CASSWQPTRTVRPDTQYF.

This chain joins TRBV18 and TRBJ2-2; 8 bases line up with TRBD1. This CDR3 contains 15 residues. V was clipped by 2 bases and J by 5 bases; unmatched bases: 4. Germline assignment: CDR1 KGHSH and CDR2 LQKENI. The CDR3 spells CASSPGQGWTGELFF. In DNA form, the CDR3 reads TGTGCCAGCTCACCAGGACAGGGTTGGACCGGGGAGCTGTTTTTT.

The chain links TRBV4-1 to TRBJ2-5, with TRBD1 as a possible D gene (8 bases). This CDR3 comprises 15 residues. The V end was cut by 3 bases, the J end by 2 bases, with 13 bases between. Germline-derived CDR1 and CDR2 are MGHRA and YSYEKL. CDR3 nucleotide sequence: TGCGCCAGCAGCCACACACAGGGGGGGCAAGAGACCCAGTACTTC. Protein sequence: CASSHTQGGQETQYF.

The J gene is TRBJ2-7, the V gene TRBV7-9; weak D call: TRBD1 (6 bases). The ends were cut back, 5 bases at V and 3 bases at J, with 11 bases in the middle. Germline V gene lookup returns CDR1 SEHNR and CDR2 FQNEAQ (reference sequence). The CDR3 loop spans 13 amino acids. The CDR3 coding sequence is TGTGCCAGCAGCCATGACAGGAACTACGAGCAGTACTTC. It codes for CASSHDRNYEQYF.